Below, one T cell receptor beta chain is given with its context. Its antigen is still unknown. No qualities accompany the bases; no much larger clone lies one base away. Amplification of TCR beta CDR3 regions was carried out from RNA transcripts. The TCR CDR3 was subjected to a first round of RT-PCR using the HTBI primer set and the Qiagen OneStep RT-PCR kit. The libraries were constructed in a second round of multiplex PCR and then size-selected and purified. The libraries were sequenced on an Illumina HiSeq2000 using paired-end 100 bp reads. On the authors' methods: SOAPnuke was used to process the raw data, throwing out any read that contained adapters or uncalled bases, had a mean Phred below 15, or lacked an exact constant-primer or identifier match. COPE v1.2.5 was used to merge high-quality paired reads, and clonotypes were defined as unique nucleotide sequences. MiTCR v1.1 was used to align clonotypes to the IMGT TRBV, TRBD and TRBJ reference segments. The analysis included only V-J combinations with a frequency above 0.0001, which together covered roughly 99% of the repertoires. A TCS score was defined as the ratio between F50 (clonal expansion) and ExV (chaos), using BLOSUM62-based TCRdist between CDR3 peptides within each V-J. Welch's t-statistics and random forest reduced fewer than 600 V-J features to roughly 13, which were used in a naive Bayes classifier (R e1071). In-frame beta chains were kept once TCRdb had trimmed the public reads at Q25 with fastp and called clones with MiXCR. Every entry covers one CDR3 protein and lists the most common genes and DNA from its rows. The authors' filters were not applied to this entry. Recorded for this sample are 350,000 to 450,000 distinct CDR3 sequences; approximately 14% of them occurred a single time. The ten top clones hold 8% to 13% of the sample.

Graves' hyperthyroidism was defined as stable when no progression to ophthalmopathy occurred over 18 months of follow-up. Hyperthyroidism patients were newly diagnosed, had a disease duration of under 2 months, and were aged 18 to 65 years. The study excluded patients with uncontrolled infections, other autoimmune diseases, pregnancy or lactation. Diagnoses were established on the basis of clinical symptoms, serum thyroxine and TRAb, thyroid ultrasound, and orbital computed tomography. PBMCs were isolated from 7.5 to 10 ml of fresh peripheral blood by Ficoll-Paque density gradient centrifugation. Total RNA was extracted using Trizol reagent, and RNA quality was assessed on an Agilent 2100 Bioanalyzer. The V end loses 0 bases and the J end loses 10 bases, and a stretch of 12 bases separates them. CDR1 LNHDA and CDR2 SQIVND are derived from the germline V gene (reference sequence). Counted from cysteine to phenylalanine, this CDR3 has 13 amino acids. Just CDR3 DNA is preserved here, 39 bases in frame from base 1.

The data derive from a study of T cells in Graves' hyperthyroidism and ophthalmopathy (dated by TCRdb to about 2019). For context, the study as a whole: Peripheral blood was collected at initial diagnosis, before any treatment. A discovery cohort of about 100 patients, fewer than 50 with Graves' ophthalmopathy and roughly 59 with stable Graves' hyperthyroidism, was used to find distinguishing TCR V-J signatures. After sampling, hyperthyroidism patients received methimazole starting at 30 mg daily, and ophthalmopathy patients received high-dose intravenous methylprednisolone. Prospective prediction of ophthalmopathy was tested in an independent validation cohort of under 20 hyperthyroidism patients and 17 patients who later progressed to ophthalmopathy. The study also compared thyroid tissue and blood T-cell repertoires from more than five Graves' hyperthyroidism patients. The paper describes TCR Vbeta CDR3 sequencing of 120 to 150 peripheral blood samples, made up of about 40 ophthalmopathy patients, around 73 hyperthyroidism patients and some 17 progressor patients. The 95 to 100 discovery patients were divided at random into training and test sets in a 7:3 ratio. What the research found in general, with its limitations: No statistical method was used to set the sample size in advance, and investigators knew the group allocation. Most expanded thyroid clonotypes (frequency above 0.001) were also found in blood, which suggests that blood repertoires may mirror thyroid immune responses. In cross-validation, a model built on a 13 V-J signature told ophthalmopathy apart from stable hyperthyroidism with under 90% sensitivity and about 81% specificity, and in testing the same model reached 80%/75%. During validation, the model predicted progression to ophthalmopathy a median of around 7 months ahead of onset, with more than 60% sensitivity and 72% to 80% specificity.

The clonotype comes from a woman in her sixties or seventies with Graves' hyperthyroidism. Material for sequencing was blood. This receptor chain uses TRBV19 and TRBJ1-1, with no confident D gene call. The DNA sequence follows: TGTGCCAGTAGTATAGATCCGATACCTCGAGCTTTCTTT. This sequence encodes CASSIDPIPRAFF.